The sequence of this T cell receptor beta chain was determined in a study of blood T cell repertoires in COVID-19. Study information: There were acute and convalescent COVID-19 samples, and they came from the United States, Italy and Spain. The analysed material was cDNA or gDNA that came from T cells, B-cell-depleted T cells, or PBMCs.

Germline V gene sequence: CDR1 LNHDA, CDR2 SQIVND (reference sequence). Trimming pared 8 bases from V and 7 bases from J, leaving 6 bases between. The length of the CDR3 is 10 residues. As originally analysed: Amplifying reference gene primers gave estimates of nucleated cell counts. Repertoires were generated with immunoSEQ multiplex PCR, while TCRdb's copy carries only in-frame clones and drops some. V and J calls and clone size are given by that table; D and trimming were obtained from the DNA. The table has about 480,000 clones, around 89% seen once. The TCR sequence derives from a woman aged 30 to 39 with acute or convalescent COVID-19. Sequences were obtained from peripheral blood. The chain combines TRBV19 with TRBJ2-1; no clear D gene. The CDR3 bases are TGTGCCAGTGGTACTAATGAGCAGTTCTTC. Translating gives CASGTNEQFF.